This entry lists 2 T cell receptor beta chains sequenced from one sample in a study of neurological immune-mediated disorders. TCRdb fed the 5' RACE reads into MiXCR, producing one record per CDR3 protein. This table holds 65,000 to 70,000 distinct CDR3 sequences, 3.9% found once. Sequencing was performed on PBMCs. Receptors originate from a man aged 25-45 years with multiple sclerosis.

This clonotype was detected many times. V usage is TRBV29-1 and J usage is TRBJ2-3; D remains unclear. Germline-derived CDR1 and CDR2 are SQVTM and ANQGSEA. The CDR3 has 13 residues. The V and J ends lost 3 bases and 0 bases respectively, with 7 bases between them. This CDR3 is CSVDGGSTDTQYF. In DNA form, the CDR3 reads TGCAGCGTTGATGGCGGTAGCACAGATACGCAGTATTTT.

This clonotype was detected many times. The chain couples TRBV5-6 to TRBJ1-1, with D maybe TRBD1 (5 bases). The CDR3 sequence is 15 residues long. Trimming cost V 2 bases and J 5 bases, with 16 bases left between them. Germline V gene data show CDR1 as SGHDT and CDR2 as YYEEEE. DNA for the CDR3: TGTGCCAGCAGCTTCGGGACGGGATTTGTGACTGAAGCTTTCTTT. This encodes CASSFGTGFVTEAFF. Complete variable domain (other parts from reference TRBV5-6 and TRBJ1-1): DAGVTQSPTHLIKTRGQQVTLRCSPKSGHDTVSWYQQALGQGPQFIFQYYEEEERQRGNFPDRFSGHQFPNYSSELNVNALLLGDSALYLCASSFGTGFVTEAFFGQGTRLTVV.